The TCR beta chain under discussion was sequenced for a study of cytomegalovirus exposure and HLA in healthy donors. Study findings and constraints: The authors later linked a missense DCLRE1C variant to TCR beta V- and J-gene trimming. Segments of the TCR beta V type were, in most cases, productive about 90% or about 30% of the time in an earlier analysis.

Use of 60 Vbeta and 13 Jbeta primers characterized the PCR. The protocol was immunoSEQ multiplex PCR, while the TCRdb copy is restricted to in-frame clones and leaves out a portion. Found here are about 130,000 clones, about 85% of them singletons; the top ten hold more than 1.5%. Trimming stripped 0 bases from V and 8 bases from J, with 13 bases between. The V gene's germline CDR1 is GTSNPN and CDR2 SVGIG (reference sequence). The CDR3 covers 14 residues. In the case of this clone: The antigen is unknown.

The chain is built from TRBV30 and TRBJ1-4; D is uncertain. This receptor was identified in a boy aged 5 to 17 in good health and CMV-seronegative. The material sequenced was PBMCs. CDR3 protein: CAWSVHGWEEKLFF. The CDR3 bases are TGTGCCTGGAGTGTACATGGCTGGGAGGAAAAACTGTTTTTT.